This T cell receptor (beta chain) was sequenced in a study of cytomegalovirus exposure and HLA in healthy donors. Both 60 Vbeta primers and 13 Jbeta primers went into the PCR. Using immunoSEQ multiplex PCR, the repertoire was profiled, and TCRdb retains in-frame clones only, with some absent. Counted here are some 87,000 clones, approximately 79% occurring once; the ten biggest clones make up around 3%. Study conclusions and caveats: V- and J-gene trimming of TCR beta was linked (in a later analysis) to a missense DCLRE1C variant. The classifier, whose performance was assessed in both the original and validation cohorts, reportedly diagnosed cytomegalovirus status with high specificity and sensitivity.

With regard to this clone: Its antigen is not identified.

CDR3 length: 15 residues. Germline V gene sequence: CDR1 SGHRS, CDR2 YFSETQ. After removal of 4 bases from V and 4 bases from J, the junction contained 7 bases not matched to a gene. What was sequenced was PBMCs. The receptor was isolated from a young man in good health and CMV-seronegative. V gene TRBV5-1 combines with J gene TRBJ1-2, with 10 nucleotides matching TRBD1. The DNA for the CDR3 is TGCGCCAGCAGCCGAACGACAGGGGGCCCCTATGGCTACACCTTC. It yields the protein CASSRTTGGPYGYTF.